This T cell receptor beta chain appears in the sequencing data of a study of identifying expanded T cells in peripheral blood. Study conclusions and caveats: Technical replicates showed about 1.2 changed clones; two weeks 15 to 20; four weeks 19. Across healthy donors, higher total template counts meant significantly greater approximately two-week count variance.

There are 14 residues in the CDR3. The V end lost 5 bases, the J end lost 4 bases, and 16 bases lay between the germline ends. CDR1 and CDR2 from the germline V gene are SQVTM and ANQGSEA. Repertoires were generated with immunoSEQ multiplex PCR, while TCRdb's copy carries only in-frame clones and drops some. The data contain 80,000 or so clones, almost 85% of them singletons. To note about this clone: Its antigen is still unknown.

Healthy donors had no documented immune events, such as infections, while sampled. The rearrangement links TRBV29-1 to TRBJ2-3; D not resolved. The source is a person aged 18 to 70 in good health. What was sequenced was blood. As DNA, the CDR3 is TGCAGCGTTCCCGTAGTGGGTTCCGCAGATACGCAGTATTTT. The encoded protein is CSVPVVGSADTQYF.